This T cell receptor (beta chain) stems from a study of blood T cell repertoires in COVID-19. Study-wide context: Donors in the United States, Italy and Spain gave samples during acute or convalescent COVID-19.

The CDR3 covers 19 residues. The trim removed 0 bases at V and 0 bases at J, leaving 10 bases unmatched. Germline CDR1 and CDR2: SQVTM and ANQGSEA. TCRdb's table, derived via immunoSEQ multiplex PCR, lists solely in-frame clones and lacks some. The top ten clones hold 27% of a sample with roughly 230,000 clones, over 80% of them seen once. The clonotype comes from a middle-aged man with acute or convalescent COVID-19. The J gene is TRBJ2-1, the V gene TRBV29-1; 11 bases are shared with TRBD2. Specimen: peripheral blood. The CDR3 spells CSVEEPLAGAPSSYNEQFF. The CDR3 DNA follows: TGCAGCGTTGAAGAACCACTAGCGGGAGCTCCGAGCTCCTACAATGAGCAGTTCTTC.